What follows are 10 T cell receptor beta chains derived from one specimen sequenced in a study of shared clonotypes between healthy human individuals. This table comes from immunoSEQ multiplex PCR, and its TCRdb copy is limited to in-frame clones, with some not included. The sample has about 1.1 million clones, 60% to 80% seen once. Sequencing was performed on memory CD4+ T cells from PBMCs. Specified subset: CD45RA-negative fraction. These receptor sequences come from a man aged 18-30 years in good health. Some clones in this sample may be carry-over from other donors' samples.

The chain joins TRBV30 to TRBJ2-7, with D perhaps matching TRBD2 (5 bases). Germline assignment: CDR1 GTSNPN and CDR2 SVGIG (reference sequence). CDR3 length: 13 amino acids. The CDR3 spells CAGEGASSYEQYF. CDR3 DNA sequence: TGTGCGGGCGAGGGCGCATCCTCCTACGAGCAGTACTTC.

Worth noting for this clone: Other DNA sequences in this sample translate to the same CDR3. V usage is TRBV2 and J usage is TRBJ1-1, with unresolved D. Between the trimmed V and J ends, which lost 2 bases and 1 base, there was a span of 5 bases. CDR1 SNHLY and CDR2 FYNNEI come from the germline V gene. This CDR3 has 13 residues. In DNA form, the CDR3 reads TGTGCCAGCAGTGAACAGGCGAACACTGAAGCTTTCTTT. Translated, it gives CASSEQANTEAFF.

The rearrangement links TRBV7-3 to TRBJ2-7, with 8 bases fitting TRBD1. The CDR3 length is 15 residues. In germline, CDR1 is SGHTA, CDR2 FQGTGA. V dropped 2 bases and J dropped 2; count of bases not matched to a gene: 5. CDR3 coding DNA: TGTGCCAGCAGCTTAGGGACAGGTTTGACCTACGAGCAGTACTTC. This translates into CASSLGTGLTYEQYF.

This clone was seen only once. V is TRBV28 and J is TRBJ2-7; D may be TRBD2 (6 bases). Trimming cost V 6 bases and J 0 bases, with 6 bases left between them. The germline V gene has CDR1 MDHEN and CDR2 SYDVKM. CDR3 size: 12 residues. CDR3 protein: CASRDYSYEQYF. CDR3 DNA sequence: TGTGCCAGCAGGGACTACTCCTACGAGCAGTACTTC. Using reference TRBV28 and TRBJ2-7 for the parts outside the CDR3, the full variable domain is DVKVTQSSRYLVKRTGEKVFLECVQDMDHENMFWYRQDPGLGLRLIYFSYDVKMKEKGDIPEGYSVSREKKERFSLILESASTNQTSMYLCASRDYSYEQYFGPGTRLTVT.

This chain joins TRBV7-3 and TRBJ2-1; 12 bases align to TRBD2. This CDR3 has 16 residues. Germline V gene lookup returns CDR1 SGHTA and CDR2 FQGTGA. V dropped 1 base and J dropped 8; count of bases not matched to a gene: 6. The DNA of the CDR3 is TGTGCCAGCAGCTTAATCCCCCTAGCGGGAGGGGATGAGCAGTTCTTC. Its translation: CASSLIPLAGGDEQFF.

The J gene is TRBJ2-3, the V gene TRBV30; D gene unclear. The CDR3 has 15 residues. Germline CDR1 and CDR2: GTSNPN and SVGIG (reference sequence). V was clipped by 2 bases and J by 6 bases, with 18 bases between them. The CDR3 region is CAWSNRFGAGDTQYF. CDR3 coding DNA: TGTGCCTGGAGTAATAGGTTTGGAGCCGGGGATACGCAGTATTTT.

This clone was counted only a few times. The chain combines TRBV11-2 with TRBJ2-7, with a weak D call TRBD1 (5 bases). Germline V gene lookup returns CDR1 SGHAT and CDR2 FQNNGV. Trimming stripped 3 bases from V and 6 bases from J, with 15 bases between. CDR3 length equals 14 residues. The DNA for the CDR3 is TGTGCCAGCAGCTTCGACAGTAGGTCTGGCGAGCAGTACTTC. It codes for CASSFDSRSGEQYF.

The V gene is TRBV5-1, the J gene TRBJ2-7, with D perhaps assigned TRBD1 or TRBD2 (6 bases each). This CDR3 has 14 residues. V lost 4 bases and J 6 bases, leaving 17 bases between the germline ends. Germline values: CDR1 SGHRS, CDR2 YFSETQ. CDR3 sequence reads: CASSAGTGHGEQYF. DNA of the CDR3: TGCGCCAGCAGCGCGGGGACGGGACATGGCGAGCAGTACTTC.

This CDR3 reads CASSLGRGEETQYF. CDR3 bases: TGTGCCAGCAGCTTAGGCAGGGGAGAGGAGACCCAGTACTTC. The chain links TRBV7-3 to TRBJ2-5; D is perhaps TRBD1 (6 bases). The germline CDR1 and CDR2 sequences are SGHTA and FQGTGA. The CDR3 is made up of 14 amino acids. The V and J ends lost 2 bases and 5 bases respectively, with 12 bases between them. Together with reference TRBV7-3 and TRBJ2-5, the CDR3 gives the full variable domain: GAGVSQTPSNKVTEKGKYVELRCDPISGHTALYWYRQSLGQGPEFLIYFQGTGAADDSGLPNDRFFAVRPEGSVSTLKIQRTERGDSAVYLCASSLGRGEETQYFGPGTRLLVL.

The CDR3 here is CASSVEAGAGELFF. CDR3 sequence (DNA): TGTGCCAGCAGCGTAGAGGCAGGGGCCGGGGAGCTGTTTTTT. The chain uses TRBV9 and TRBJ2-2; possible D gene TRBD1, 6 bases. The V end lost 0 bases, the J end lost 6 bases, and 9 bases lay between the germline ends. Germline loops: CDR1 SGDLS, CDR2 YYNGEE. The CDR3 length is 14 residues.